These T cell receptor beta chains were read from a single sample in a study of CD8+CD57+ T cells in acquired aplastic anemia. From the reads, TCRdb called clonotypes with MiXCR, one entry per CDR3 protein. The table records about 190,000 distinct CDR3 sequences, approximately 49% of them present only once. The sample was sorted CD4+, CD8+, or CD8+CD57+ T cells (not recorded which) from PBMCs. The receptors come from a human donor in good health, serving as a control. The CDR3 runs from the conserved cysteine through the conserved F or W. Fields, in order: CDR3 DNA, CDR3 protein, J gene, V gene, clone size, D gene. A D gene is named only where the DNA matches it firmly. A row's size may be missing; if present it is once, few, many or a size class.

CDR3nt: TGTGCCAGTATTAGGACTAGGGGAGGGGAGCAGTTCTTC
CDR3aa: CASIRTRGGEQFF
j_gene: TRBJ2-1
v_gene: TRBV19
abundance: many
d_gene: TRBD2

CDR3nt: TGTGCCAGCAGTCCCCCCTCTAGCGGGGGGGCGGAGACCCAGTACTTC
CDR3aa: CASSPPSSGGAETQYF
j_gene: TRBJ2-5
v_gene: TRBV6-2/TRBV6-3
abundance: many
d_gene: TRBD2

CDR3nt: TGTGCCAGCAGCTACGGGGACAGGGGGTCACCCCTCCACTTT
CDR3aa: CASSYGDRGSPLHF
j_gene: TRBJ1-6
v_gene: TRBV12-3/TRBV12-4
abundance: once
d_gene: TRBD1

CDR3nt: TGTGCCAGTAGAGACAGGAGGCAAGACTCTGGAAACACCATATATTTT
CDR3aa: CASRDRRQDSGNTIYF
j_gene: TRBJ1-3
v_gene: TRBV19
abundance: many
d_gene: -

CDR3nt: TGCAGTGCTAGAGTCTTAGAAAGACAGCCCCAGCATTTT
CDR3aa: CSARVLERQPQHF
j_gene: TRBJ1-5
v_gene: TRBV20-1
abundance: many
d_gene: -

CDR3nt: TGTGCCACCAGCAGAGATCTTCCCCCCCTCCACTTT
CDR3aa: CATSRDLPPLHF
j_gene: TRBJ1-6
v_gene: TRBV15
abundance: -
d_gene: -

CDR3nt: TGTGCCAGTAGTATGTTGTTTAGCAATCAGCCCCAGCATTTT
CDR3aa: CASSMLFSNQPQHF
j_gene: TRBJ1-5
v_gene: TRBV19
abundance: -
d_gene: -

CDR3nt: TGCAGCGTACCACGGAGACAGTATGGCTACACCTTC
CDR3aa: CSVPRRQYGYTF
j_gene: TRBJ1-2
v_gene: TRBV29-1
abundance: -
d_gene: -

CDR3nt: TGTGCCAGCAGCCGAGCGGCCGGCTACACCTTC
CDR3aa: CASSRAAGYTF
j_gene: TRBJ1-2
v_gene: TRBV7-9
abundance: -
d_gene: -

CDR3nt: TGTGCCAGCAGCGTGACCGGGACAGGTAGCAATCAGCCCCAGCATTTT
CDR3aa: CASSVTGTGSNQPQHF
j_gene: TRBJ1-5
v_gene: TRBV5-5
abundance: -
d_gene: TRBD1

CDR3nt: TGTGCCACCAGGAGGACTCCCACAGATACGCAGTATTTT
CDR3aa: CATRRTPTDTQYF
j_gene: TRBJ2-3
v_gene: TRBV24-1
abundance: -
d_gene: -